One sample yielded the 2 T cell receptor beta chains listed below, sequenced in a study of early T cells in non-severe SARS-CoV-2 infection. Using its own MiXCR run on the 5' RACE reads, TCRdb lists one record per CDR3 protein. The sample carries roughly 60,000 distinct CDR3 sequences, around 13% recorded once. The sequencing sample was made of whole blood. Receptor source: an adult who was a healthcare worker with PCR-confirmed SARS-CoV-2 infection or an uninfected control (not recorded which).

This clonotype was seen only a few times. J is TRBJ1-2 and V is TRBV9; D remains unclear. V was cut by 0 bases and J by 4 bases, with 7 bases left in between. The CDR3 is 13 residues long. Germline V gene data show CDR1 as SGDLS and CDR2 as YYNGEE. CDR3 bases: TGTGCCAGCAGCGTAGGAGGCAGCTATGGCTACACCTTC. Protein product: CASSVGGSYGYTF.

This clonotype was picked up a small number of times. This chain joins TRBV30 and TRBJ2-2, with D perhaps TRBD1 (5 bases). Germline V gene lookup returns CDR1 GTSNPN and CDR2 SVGIG (reference sequence). This CDR3 is built from 16 residues. V gave up 7 bases and J gave up 4 bases, with 22 bases separating them. The CDR3 coding sequence is TGTGCCTCCCCTCCCTTCGACAGCTCGGGCACCGGGGAGCTGTTTTTT. Its protein is CASPPFDSSGTGELFF.